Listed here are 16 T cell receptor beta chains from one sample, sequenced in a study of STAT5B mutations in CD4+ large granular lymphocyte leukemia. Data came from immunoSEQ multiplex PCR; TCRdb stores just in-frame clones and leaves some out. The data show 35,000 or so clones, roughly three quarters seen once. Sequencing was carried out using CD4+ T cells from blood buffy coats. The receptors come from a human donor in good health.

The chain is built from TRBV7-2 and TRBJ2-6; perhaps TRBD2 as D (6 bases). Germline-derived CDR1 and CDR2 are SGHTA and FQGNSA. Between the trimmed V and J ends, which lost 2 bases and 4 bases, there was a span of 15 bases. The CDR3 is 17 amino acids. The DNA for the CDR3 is TGTGCCAGCAGCTTAACGGAGGGAACGGTCGGGGCCAACGTCCTGACTTTC. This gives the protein CASSLTEGTVGANVLTF. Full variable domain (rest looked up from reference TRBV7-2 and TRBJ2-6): GAGVSQSPSNKVTEKGKDVELRCDPISGHTALYWYRQSLGQGLEFLIYFQGNSAPDKSGLPSDRFSAERTGGSVSTLTIQRTQQEDSAVYLCASSLTEGTVGANVLTFGAGSRLTVL.

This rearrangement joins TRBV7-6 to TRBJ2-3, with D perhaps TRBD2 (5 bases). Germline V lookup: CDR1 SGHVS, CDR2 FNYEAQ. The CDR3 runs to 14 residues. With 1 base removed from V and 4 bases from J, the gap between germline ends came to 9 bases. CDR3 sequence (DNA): TGTGCCAGCAGCTTAGTTAGCGCCTCAGATACGCAGTATTTT. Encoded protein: CASSLVSASDTQYF.

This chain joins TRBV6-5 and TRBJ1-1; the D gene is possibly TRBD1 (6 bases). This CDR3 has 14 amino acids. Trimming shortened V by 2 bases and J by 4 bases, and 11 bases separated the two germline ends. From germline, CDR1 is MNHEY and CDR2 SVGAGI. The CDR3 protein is CASSYGGAGTEAFF. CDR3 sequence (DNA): TGTGCCAGCAGTTACGGGGGCGCGGGCACTGAAGCTTTCTTT.

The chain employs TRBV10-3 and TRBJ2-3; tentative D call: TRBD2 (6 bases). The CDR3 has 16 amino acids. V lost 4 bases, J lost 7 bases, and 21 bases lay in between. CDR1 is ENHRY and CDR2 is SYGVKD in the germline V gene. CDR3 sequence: CAISGMTAGKFNTQYF. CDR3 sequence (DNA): TGTGCCATCAGTGGGATGACGGCGGGGAAATTCAATACGCAGTATTTT.

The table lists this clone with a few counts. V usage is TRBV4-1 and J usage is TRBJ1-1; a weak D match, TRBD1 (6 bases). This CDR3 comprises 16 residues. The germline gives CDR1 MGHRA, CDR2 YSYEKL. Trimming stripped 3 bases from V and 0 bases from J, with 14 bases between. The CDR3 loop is CASSHRDGTMNTEAFF. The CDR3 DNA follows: TGCGCCAGCAGCCATCGGGACGGGACAATGAACACTGAAGCTTTCTTT.

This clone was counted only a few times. For the CDR3, the DNA is TGTGCCAGCAGCTTGGGGACAGGGAGTTCACCCCTCCACTTT. It specifies CASSLGTGSSPLHF. The chain recombines TRBV11-2 with TRBJ1-6, with 9 bases aligning to TRBD1. The CDR3 sequence is 14 residues long. Germline CDR1 and CDR2: SGHAT and FQNNGV. With 3 bases clipped from V and 9 bases from J, the junction kept 3 bases outside the gene matches.

The CDR3 sequence: CASSTEAGAFYEQYF. For the CDR3, the DNA is TGCGCCAGCAGCACTGAAGCGGGGGCCTTCTACGAGCAGTACTTC. The V call is TRBV5-1, the J call TRBJ2-7, with 8 bases matching TRBD2. The V gene's germline CDR1 is SGHRS and CDR2 YFSETQ. V lost 4 bases, J lost 3 bases, and 9 bases stayed unmatched. The CDR3 has 15 amino acids.

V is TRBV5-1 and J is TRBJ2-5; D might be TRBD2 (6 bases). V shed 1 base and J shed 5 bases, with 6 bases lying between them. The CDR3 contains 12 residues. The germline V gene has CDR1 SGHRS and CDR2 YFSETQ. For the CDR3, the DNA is TGCGCCAGCAGCTTGCTAGCGGAGACCCAGTACTTC. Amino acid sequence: CASSLLAETQYF.

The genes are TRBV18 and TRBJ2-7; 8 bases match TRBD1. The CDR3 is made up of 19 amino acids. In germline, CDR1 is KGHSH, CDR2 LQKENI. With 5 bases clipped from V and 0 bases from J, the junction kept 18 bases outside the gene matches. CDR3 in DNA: TGTGCCAGCTCAACGGGACAGGCACTACCGACTGGGAGCTCCTACGAGCAGTACTTC. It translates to CASSTGQALPTGSSYEQYF.

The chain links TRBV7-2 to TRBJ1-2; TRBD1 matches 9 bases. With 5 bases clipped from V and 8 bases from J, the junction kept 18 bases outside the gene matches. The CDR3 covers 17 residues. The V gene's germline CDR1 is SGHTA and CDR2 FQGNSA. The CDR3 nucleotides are TGTGCCAGCAGCCCGGCCCCACGGACAGGGGCATCGTCCGGCTACACCTTC. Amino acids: CASSPAPRTGASSGYTF.

The chain's CDR3 is CASRLVDRGRCRKSYEQYF. The CDR3 DNA follows: TGTGCAAGTCGCTTAGTCGACAGGGGAAGGTGTAGAAAAAGCTACGAGCAGTACTTC. J is TRBJ2-7 and V is TRBV12-2; the table names TRBD1, a call not compared with the DNA. TRBV12-2 constitutes a pseudogene. The CDR3 is 19 amino acids.

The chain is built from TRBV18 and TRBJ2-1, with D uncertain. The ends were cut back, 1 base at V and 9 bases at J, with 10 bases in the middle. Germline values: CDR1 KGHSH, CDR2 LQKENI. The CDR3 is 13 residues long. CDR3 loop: CASSPQVPAEQFF. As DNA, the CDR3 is TGTGCCAGCTCACCACAAGTCCCAGCTGAGCAGTTCTTC.

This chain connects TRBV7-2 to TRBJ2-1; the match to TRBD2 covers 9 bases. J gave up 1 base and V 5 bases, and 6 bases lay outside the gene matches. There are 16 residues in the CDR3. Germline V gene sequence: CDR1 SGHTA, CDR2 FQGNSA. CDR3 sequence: CASSLYSGGSYNEQFF. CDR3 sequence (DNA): TGTGCCAGCAGCCTATATAGCGGGGGATCCTACAATGAGCAGTTCTTC.

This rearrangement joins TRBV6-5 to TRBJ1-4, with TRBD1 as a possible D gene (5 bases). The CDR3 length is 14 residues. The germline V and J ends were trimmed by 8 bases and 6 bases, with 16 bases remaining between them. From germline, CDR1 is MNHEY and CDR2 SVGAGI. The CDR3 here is CASRPGQRDEKLFF. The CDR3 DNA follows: TGTGCCAGCCGGCCGGGGCAGAGAGATGAAAAACTGTTTTTT.

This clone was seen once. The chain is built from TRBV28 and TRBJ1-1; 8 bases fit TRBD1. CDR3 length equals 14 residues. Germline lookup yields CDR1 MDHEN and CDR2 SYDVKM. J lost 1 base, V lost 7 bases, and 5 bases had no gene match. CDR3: CASILRGQNTEAFF. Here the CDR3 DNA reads TGTGCCAGCATACTCAGGGGGCAGAACACTGAAGCTTTCTTT. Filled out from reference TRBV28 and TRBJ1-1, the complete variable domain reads DVKVTQSSRYLVKRTGEKVFLECVQDMDHENMFWYRQDPGLGLRLIYFSYDVKMKEKGDIPEGYSVSREKKERFSLILESASTNQTSMYLCASILRGQNTEAFFGQGTRLTVV.

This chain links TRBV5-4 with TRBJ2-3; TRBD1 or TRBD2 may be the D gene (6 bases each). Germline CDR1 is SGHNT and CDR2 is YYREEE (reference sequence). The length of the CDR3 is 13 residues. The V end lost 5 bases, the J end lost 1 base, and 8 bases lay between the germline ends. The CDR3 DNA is TGTGCCAGCAGGGAGGGGGGCACAGATACGCAGTATTTT. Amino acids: CASREGGTDTQYF.